These 17 T cell receptor beta chains originate from one sample sequenced in a study of blood T cells in healthy people across ages. A J-beta primer mix and a sample-barcoded 5' primer were used in a second PCR of about 7 to 12 cycles. MiXCR, applied by TCRdb to the 5' RACE reads, yields one record per CDR3 protein. The data hold roughly 700,000 distinct CDR3 sequences, with 45% to 50% observed a single time. Sequencing was carried out using blood. These receptors originate from a woman aged 60 to 75 in good health.

The V and J genes are TRBV15 and TRBJ1-2; D is uncertain. This CDR3 comprises 14 residues. Germline loops: CDR1 LNHNV, CDR2 YYDKDF (reference sequence). Trimming removed 4 bases at V and 3 bases at J, with 12 bases between. The CDR3 loop reads CATSTDRQDYGYTF. The CDR3 DNA reads TGTGCCACCAGCACAGACCGTCAGGACTATGGCTACACCTTC.

Turning to this clonotype: The germline gene is not matched at one end of the junction; a read error may be the cause. CDR3 sequence reads: CALRAGLAGGGADTQYF. The DNA for the CDR3 is TGTGCCCTCAGAGCAGGACTAGCGGGAGGAGGTGCAGATACGCAGTATTTT. This chain links TRBV10-3 with TRBJ2-3; 14 bases are shared with TRBD2. Germline V gene sequence: CDR1 ENHRY, CDR2 SYGVKD. This CDR3 is 17 amino acids long.

This clonotype was seen only a few times. The chain combines TRBV5-1 with TRBJ2-1; D is unresolved. Between the trimmed V and J ends, which lost 0 bases and 0 bases, there was a span of 10 bases. Germline V CDR1 and CDR2: SGHRS, YFSETQ. The CDR3 totals 16 residues. CDR3 nucleotides: TGCGCCAGCAGCTTGGAGGTGTCTGTCTCCTACAATGAGCAGTTCTTC. This gives the protein CASSLEVSVSYNEQFF.

The rearrangement links TRBV3-1 to TRBJ1-2; tentative D call: TRBD1 (6 bases). Trimming took off 4 bases at V and 7 bases at J, with 13 bases between the two ends. The CDR3 covers 13 residues. CDR1 and CDR2 (germline): LGHDT, YNNKEL (reference sequence). CDR3 in DNA: TGTGCCAGCAGCCTGACAGGATTTGGTGGCTACACCTTC. Translated, it gives CASSLTGFGGYTF.

This clonotype has a handful of counts. The chain is built from TRBV7-9 and TRBJ2-6; D possibly matches TRBD1 or TRBD2 (5 bases each). V gave up 5 bases and J gave up 0 bases, with 11 bases separating them. Germline assignment: CDR1 SEHNR and CDR2 FQNEAQ (reference sequence). CDR3 size: 16 residues. For the CDR3, the DNA is TGTGCCAGCAGCACCCAGGGAGCCTCTGGGGCCAACGTCCTGACTTTC. It translates to CASSTQGASGANVLTF.

The rearrangement links TRBV7-9 to TRBJ1-1, with D perhaps TRBD1 (6 bases). The germline CDR1 and CDR2 sequences are SEHNR and FQNEAQ (reference sequence). The CDR3 extends over 14 amino acids. The V and J ends lost 5 bases and 4 bases respectively, with 14 bases between them. The CDR3 DNA is TGTGCCAGCAGCGCCACAGGGAGGCTCACTGAAGCTTTCTTT. This translates into CASSATGRLTEAFF.

This clonotype turned up a few times. The rearrangement uses TRBV20-1 and TRBJ2-7; no definite D call. This CDR3 has 14 amino acids. Per germline, CDR1 DFQATT and CDR2 SNEGSKA (reference sequence). Trimming cost V 0 bases and J 2 bases, with 11 bases left between them. The CDR3, as DNA: TGCAGTGCTAGAGATTTTAGAAAACCCTACGAGCAGTACTTC. It specifies CSARDFRKPYEQYF.

This clonotype was counted between two and nine times. The gene calls are TRBV2 and TRBJ2-5; no firm D call. The ends were cut back, 8 bases at V and 0 bases at J, with 7 bases in the middle. Per the germline V gene, CDR1 is SNHLY and CDR2 is FYNNEI. The CDR3 length is 12 residues. The DNA of the CDR3 is TGTGCCAGCGCCCCCCACCAAGAGACCCAGTACTTC. It codes for CASAPHQETQYF.

A few counts support this clonotype. The V and J genes are TRBV6-2 or TRBV6-3 and TRBJ2-5; TRBD1 agrees at 7 bases. There are 16 residues in the CDR3. Germline V lookup: CDR1 MNHEY, CDR2 SVGEGT. V lost 2 bases to trimming and J lost 2 bases; unmatched junction nucleotides: 8. The CDR3 loop is CASSYPPGQAQETQYF. The CDR3 DNA is TGTGCCAGCAGTTACCCGCCCGGACAGGCGCAAGAGACCCAGTACTTC.

This clonotype has only a few counts. This chain uses TRBV3-1 with TRBJ2-3; 8 nucleotides agree with TRBD2. There are 16 residues in the CDR3. V shed 4 bases, J shed 5 bases, and the junction held 11 bases outside the gene matches. From germline, CDR1 is LGHDT and CDR2 YNNKEL (reference sequence). The CDR3 protein is CASSRRSSGSEDTQYF. The CDR3 nucleotides read TGTGCCAGCAGCCGTAGGTCCAGCGGGAGTGAAGATACGCAGTATTTT.

This clonotype was recorded many times. This chain connects TRBV29-1 to TRBJ1-2; no definite D call. This CDR3 is built from 10 residues. Between the trimmed V and J ends, which lost 4 bases and 8 bases, there was a span of 8 bases. CDR1 is SQVTM and CDR2 is ANQGSEA in the germline V gene. DNA of the CDR3: TGCAGCGTTGGAAAGACCGGCTACACCTTC. This gives the protein CSVGKTGYTF. Supplemented by reference TRBV29-1 and TRBJ1-2, the full variable domain reads SAVISQKPSRDICQRGTSLTIQCQVDSQVTMMFWYRQQPGQSLTLIATANQGSEATYESGFVIDKFPISRPNLTFSTLTVSNMSPEDSSIYLCSVGKTGYTFGSGTRLTVV.

This clonotype was found a few times. The chain combines TRBV20-1 with TRBJ2-1; 7 positions agree with TRBD2. The CDR3 consists of 15 residues. The V and J ends lost 3 bases and 6 bases, in that order; junction bases with no gene match: 11. Germline values: CDR1 DFQATT, CDR2 SNEGSKA (reference sequence). For the CDR3, the DNA is TGCAGTGCTAGGGGTTCGACTAGCACCCCCAATGAGCAGTTCTTC. The encoded protein is CSARGSTSTPNEQFF.

The chain has TRBV7-9 and TRBJ1-2; 10 bases are a match to TRBD1. Germline CDR1 reads SEHNR; CDR2 reads FQNEAQ (reference sequence). The CDR3 has 14 residues. J lost 6 bases, V lost 3 bases, and 4 bases had no gene match. This chain's CDR3 is CASSLATGGDGYTF. In DNA form, the CDR3 reads TGTGCCAGCAGCTTGGCGACAGGGGGCGATGGCTACACCTTC.

This chain uses TRBV7-9 with TRBJ2-7; the D is unclear. CDR1 and CDR2 from the germline V gene are SEHNR and FQNEAQ (reference sequence). The V end was cut by 1 base, the J end by 3 bases, with 13 bases between. The CDR3 is made up of 15 amino acids. CDR3 DNA sequence: TGTGCCAGCAGCTTAGGACGTGGGGTCAGCTACGAGCAGTACTTC. Protein product: CASSLGRGVSYEQYF.

This rearrangement joins TRBV12-3 or TRBV12-4 to TRBJ2-7; D remains unclear. The germline V and J ends were trimmed by 5 bases and 5 bases, with 10 bases remaining between them. The CDR3 loop spans 12 amino acids. The CDR3: CASSLVRDEQYF. The CDR3 coding sequence is TGTGCCAGCAGTCTAGTTAGGGACGAGCAGTACTTC.

The V and J genes are TRBV7-2 and TRBJ2-5; a weak D match, TRBD2 (5 bases). Near its end, the DNA agrees better with TRBJ2-4, so the J call may be wrong. This CDR3 has 14 amino acids. CDR1 is SGHTA and CDR2 is FQGNSA in the germline V gene. CDR3 sequence (DNA): TGTGCCAGCAGCTTGATAGGGAGAAAAAACATTCAGTACTTC. Residues: CASSLIGRKNIQYF.

This clonotype has only one observation. The rearrangement links TRBV20-1 to TRBJ2-1; 7 bases are shared with TRBD2. V dropped 3 bases and J dropped 4; count of bases not matched to a gene: 15. CDR3 size: 17 residues. Germline CDR1 reads DFQATT; CDR2 reads SNEGSKA (reference sequence). In DNA form, the CDR3 reads TGCAGTGCTAGGGACTATGGCGGGAGCGCGGGGTACAATGAGCAGTTCTTC. This encodes CSARDYGGSAGYNEQFF.